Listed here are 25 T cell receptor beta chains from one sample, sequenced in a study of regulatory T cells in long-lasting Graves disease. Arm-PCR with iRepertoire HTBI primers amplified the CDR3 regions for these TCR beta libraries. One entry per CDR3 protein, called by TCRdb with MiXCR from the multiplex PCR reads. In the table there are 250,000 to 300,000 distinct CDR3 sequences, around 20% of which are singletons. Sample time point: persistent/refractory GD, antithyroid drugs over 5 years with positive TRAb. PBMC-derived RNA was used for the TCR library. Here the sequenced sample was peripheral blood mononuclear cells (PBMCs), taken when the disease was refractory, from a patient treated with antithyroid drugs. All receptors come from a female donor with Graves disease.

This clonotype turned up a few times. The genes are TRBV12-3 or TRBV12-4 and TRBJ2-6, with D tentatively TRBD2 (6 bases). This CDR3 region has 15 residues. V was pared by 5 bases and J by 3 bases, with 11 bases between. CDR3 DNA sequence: TGTGCCAGCAGTCTAGGGGAGGATGGGGCCAACGTCCTGACTTTC. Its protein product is CASSLGEDGANVLTF.

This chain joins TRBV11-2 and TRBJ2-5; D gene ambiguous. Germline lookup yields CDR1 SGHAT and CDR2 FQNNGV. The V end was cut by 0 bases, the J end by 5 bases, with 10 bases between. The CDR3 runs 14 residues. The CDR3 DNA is TGTGCCAGCAGCTTAGATCTCTATGGGGAGACCCAGTACTTC. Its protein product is CASSLDLYGETQYF.

CDR3: CSATGRSAYEQYF. The CDR3 nucleotides are TGCAGTGCTACCGGGAGATCGGCCTACGAGCAGTACTTC. V gene TRBV20-1 combines with J gene TRBJ2-7, with a weak D call TRBD2 (6 bases). The CDR3 consists of 13 residues. Germline V CDR1 and CDR2: DFQATT, SNEGSKA (reference sequence). The V end was cut by 4 bases, the J end by 2 bases, with 12 bases between.

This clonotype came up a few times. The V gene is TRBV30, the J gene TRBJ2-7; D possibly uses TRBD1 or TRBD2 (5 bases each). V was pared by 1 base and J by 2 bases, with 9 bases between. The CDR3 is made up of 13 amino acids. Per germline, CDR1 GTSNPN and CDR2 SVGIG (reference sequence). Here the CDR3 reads CAWSGGYTYEQYF. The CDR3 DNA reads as TGTGCCTGGAGTGGGGGGTATACCTACGAGCAGTACTTC. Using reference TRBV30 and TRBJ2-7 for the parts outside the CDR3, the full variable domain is SQTIHQWPATLVQPVGSPLSLECTVEGTSNPNLYWYRQAAGRGLQLLFYSVGIGQISSEVPQNLSASRPQDRQFILSSKKLLLSDSGFYLCAWSGGYTYEQYFGPGTRLTVT.

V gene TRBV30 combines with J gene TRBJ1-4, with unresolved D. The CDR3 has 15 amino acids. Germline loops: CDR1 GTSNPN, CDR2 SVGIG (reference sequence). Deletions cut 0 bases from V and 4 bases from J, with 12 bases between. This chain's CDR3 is CAWSVNPGDNEKLFF. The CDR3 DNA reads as TGTGCCTGGAGTGTCAATCCGGGAGATAATGAAAAACTGTTTTTT.

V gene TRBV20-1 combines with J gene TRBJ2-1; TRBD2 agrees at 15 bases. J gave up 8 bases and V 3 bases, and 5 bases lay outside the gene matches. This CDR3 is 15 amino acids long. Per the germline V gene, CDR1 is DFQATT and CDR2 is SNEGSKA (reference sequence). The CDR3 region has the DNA TGCAGTGCTAGGGGACTAGCGGGAGGTCCGCATGAGCAGTTCTTC. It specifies CSARGLAGGPHEQFF.

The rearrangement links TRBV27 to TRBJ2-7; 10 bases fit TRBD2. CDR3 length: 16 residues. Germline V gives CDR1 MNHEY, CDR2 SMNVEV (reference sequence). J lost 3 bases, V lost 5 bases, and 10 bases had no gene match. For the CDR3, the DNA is TGTGCCAGCAGTACACTAGCGGGGACACACCTCTACGAGCAGTACTTC. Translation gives CASSTLAGTHLYEQYF.

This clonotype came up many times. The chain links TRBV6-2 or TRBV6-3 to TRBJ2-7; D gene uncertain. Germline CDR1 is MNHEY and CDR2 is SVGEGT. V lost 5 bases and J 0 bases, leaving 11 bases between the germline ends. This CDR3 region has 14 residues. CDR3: CASSRRTASYEQYF. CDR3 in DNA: TGTGCCAGCAGTAGGAGAACTGCCTCCTACGAGCAGTACTTC.

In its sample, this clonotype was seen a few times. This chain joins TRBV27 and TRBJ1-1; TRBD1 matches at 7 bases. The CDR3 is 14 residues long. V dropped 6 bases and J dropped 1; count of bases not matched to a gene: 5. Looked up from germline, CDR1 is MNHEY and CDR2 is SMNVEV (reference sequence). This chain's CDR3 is CASSQQGSNTEAFF. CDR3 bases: TGTGCCAGCAGCCAACAGGGGTCGAACACTGAAGCTTTCTTT.

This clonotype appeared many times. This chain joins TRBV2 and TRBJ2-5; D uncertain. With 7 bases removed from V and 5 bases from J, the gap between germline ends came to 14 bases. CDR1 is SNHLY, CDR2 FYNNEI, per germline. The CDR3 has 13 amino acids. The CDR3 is CASKSTQQETQYF. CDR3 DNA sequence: TGTGCCAGCAAATCTACGCAGCAGGAGACCCAGTACTTC. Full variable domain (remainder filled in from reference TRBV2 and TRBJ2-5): EPEVTQTPSHQVTQMGQEVILRCVPISNHLYFYWYRQILGQKVEFLVSFYNNEISEKSEIFDDQFSVERPDGSNFTLKIRSTKLEDSAMYFCASKSTQQETQYFGPGTRLLVL.

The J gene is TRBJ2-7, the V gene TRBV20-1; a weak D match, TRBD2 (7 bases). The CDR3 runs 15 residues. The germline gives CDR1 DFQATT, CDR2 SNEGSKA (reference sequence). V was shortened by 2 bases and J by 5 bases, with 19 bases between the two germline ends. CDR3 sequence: CSARSGDGGLDEQYF. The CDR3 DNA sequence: TGCAGTGCTAGATCCGGGGACGGGGGGCTGGACGAGCAGTACTTC.

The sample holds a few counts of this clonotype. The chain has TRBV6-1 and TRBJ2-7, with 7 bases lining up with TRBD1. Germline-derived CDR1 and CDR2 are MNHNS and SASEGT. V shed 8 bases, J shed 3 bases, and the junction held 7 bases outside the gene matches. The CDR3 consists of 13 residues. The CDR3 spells CASLRQGDYEQYF. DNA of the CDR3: TGTGCCAGCCTTCGACAGGGAGACTACGAGCAGTACTTC.

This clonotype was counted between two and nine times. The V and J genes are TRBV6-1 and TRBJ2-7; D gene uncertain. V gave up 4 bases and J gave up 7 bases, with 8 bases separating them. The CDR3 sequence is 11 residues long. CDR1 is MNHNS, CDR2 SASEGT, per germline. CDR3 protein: CASSGTLEQYF. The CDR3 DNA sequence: TGTGCCAGCAGTGGGACGTTGGAGCAGTACTTC.

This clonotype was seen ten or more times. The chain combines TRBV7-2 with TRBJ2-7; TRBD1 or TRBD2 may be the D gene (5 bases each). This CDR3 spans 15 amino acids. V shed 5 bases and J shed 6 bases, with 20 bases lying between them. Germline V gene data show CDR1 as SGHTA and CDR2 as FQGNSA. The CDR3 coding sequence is TGTGCCAGCAGCCCAAGGGTCGGGGCTGCTCGCGAGCAGTACTTC. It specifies CASSPRVGAAREQYF.

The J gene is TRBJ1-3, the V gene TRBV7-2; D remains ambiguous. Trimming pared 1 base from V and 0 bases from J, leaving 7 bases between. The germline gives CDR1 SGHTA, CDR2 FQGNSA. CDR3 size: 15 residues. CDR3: CASSLGGISGNTIYF. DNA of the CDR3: TGTGCCAGCAGCTTAGGGGGTATCTCTGGAAACACCATATATTTT. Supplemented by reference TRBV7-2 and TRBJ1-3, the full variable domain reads GAGVSQSPSNKVTEKGKDVELRCDPISGHTALYWYRQSLGQGLEFLIYFQGNSAPDKSGLPSDRFSAERTGGSVSTLTIQRTQQEDSAVYLCASSLGGISGNTIYFGEGSWLTVV.

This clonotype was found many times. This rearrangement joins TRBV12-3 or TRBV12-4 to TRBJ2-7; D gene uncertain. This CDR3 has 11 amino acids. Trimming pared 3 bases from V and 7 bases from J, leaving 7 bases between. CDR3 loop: CASSFETEQYF. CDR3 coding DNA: TGTGCCAGCAGTTTTGAGACAGAGCAGTACTTC.

CDR3 sequence: CSAYQGQVVTQYF. Here the CDR3 DNA reads TGCAGTGCCTACCAGGGACAGGTCGTGACCCAGTACTTC. This chain joins TRBV20-1 and TRBJ2-5; 8 nucleotides align to TRBD1. V dropped 6 bases and J dropped 7; count of bases not matched to a gene: 10. CDR3 length equals 13 residues. CDR1 and CDR2 (germline): DFQATT, SNEGSKA (reference sequence).

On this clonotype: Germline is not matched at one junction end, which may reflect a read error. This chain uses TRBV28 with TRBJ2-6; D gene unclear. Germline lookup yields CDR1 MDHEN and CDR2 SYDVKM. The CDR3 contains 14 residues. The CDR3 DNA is TGTGCCGGCAGTTTTGAGTCTGGGGCCAACGTCCTGACTTTC. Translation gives CAGSFESGANVLTF.

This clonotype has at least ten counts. CDR3 amino acids: CATSDWGAGELFF. CDR3 sequence (DNA): TGTGCCACCAGTGATTGGGGGGCCGGGGAGCTGTTTTTT. The chain employs TRBV24-1 and TRBJ2-2, with a tentative D call TRBD2 (6 bases). The V and J ends lost 2 bases and 6 bases respectively, with 6 bases between them. There are 13 residues in the CDR3. Germline assignment: CDR1 KGHDR and CDR2 SFDVKD.

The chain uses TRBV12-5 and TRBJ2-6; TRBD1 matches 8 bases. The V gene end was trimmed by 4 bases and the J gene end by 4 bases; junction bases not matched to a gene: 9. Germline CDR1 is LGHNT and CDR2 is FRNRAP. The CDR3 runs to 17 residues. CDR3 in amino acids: CASGWGQVNKGANVLTF. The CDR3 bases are TGTGCTAGTGGTTGGGGACAGGTAAACAAAGGGGCCAACGTCCTGACTTTC.

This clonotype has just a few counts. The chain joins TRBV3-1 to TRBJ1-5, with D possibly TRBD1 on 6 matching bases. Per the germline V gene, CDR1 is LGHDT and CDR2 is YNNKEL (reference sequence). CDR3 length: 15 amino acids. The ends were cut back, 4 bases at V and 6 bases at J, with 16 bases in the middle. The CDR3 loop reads CASSRSAQGIQPQHF. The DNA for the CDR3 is TGTGCCAGCAGCCGAAGTGCCCAGGGGATTCAGCCCCAGCATTTT.

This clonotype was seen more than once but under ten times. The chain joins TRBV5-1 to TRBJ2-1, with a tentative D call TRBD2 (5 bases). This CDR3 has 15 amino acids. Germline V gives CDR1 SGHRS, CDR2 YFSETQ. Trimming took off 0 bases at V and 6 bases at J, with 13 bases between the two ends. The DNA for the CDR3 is TGCGCCAGCAGCTTGGTGGTCCAACGGGGCAATGAGCAGTTCTTC. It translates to CASSLVVQRGNEQFF.

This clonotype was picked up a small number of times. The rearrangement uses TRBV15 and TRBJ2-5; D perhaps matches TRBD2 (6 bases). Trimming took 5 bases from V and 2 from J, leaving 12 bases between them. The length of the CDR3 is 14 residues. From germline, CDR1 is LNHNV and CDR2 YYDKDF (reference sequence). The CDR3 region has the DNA TGTGCCACCAGCGTAGGACGGGAGCAAGAGACCCAGTACTTC. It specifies CATSVGREQETQYF.

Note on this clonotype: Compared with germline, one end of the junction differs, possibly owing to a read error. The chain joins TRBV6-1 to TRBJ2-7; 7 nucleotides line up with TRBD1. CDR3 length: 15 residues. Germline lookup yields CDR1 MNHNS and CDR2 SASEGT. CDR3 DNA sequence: TGTGCCAGCAGTGCCTTGACAGGGTCTTCCTCCGAGCAGTACTTC. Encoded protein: CASSALTGSSSEQYF.

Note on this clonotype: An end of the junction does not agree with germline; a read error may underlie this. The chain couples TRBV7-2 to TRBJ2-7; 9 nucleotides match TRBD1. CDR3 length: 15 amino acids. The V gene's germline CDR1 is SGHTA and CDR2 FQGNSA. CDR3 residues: CANSSDRTGVYEQYF. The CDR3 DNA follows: TGTGCCAACAGCTCCGATAGGACAGGGGTGTACGAGCAGTACTTC. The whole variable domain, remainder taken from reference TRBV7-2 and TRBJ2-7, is GAGVSQSPSNKVTEKGKDVELRCDPISGHTALYWYRQSLGQGLEFLIYFQGNSAPDKSGLPSDRFSAERTGGSVSTLTIQRTQQEDSAVYLCANSSDRTGVYEQYFGPGTRLTVT.